Below are 18 T cell receptor beta chains sequenced from a single sample in a study of identifying expanded T cells in peripheral blood. The method was immunoSEQ multiplex PCR; TCRdb's version includes in-frame clones alone and lacks a portion of them. The sample records approximately 100,000 clones, 88% being singletons. The sample consisted of blood. These receptors originate from a person aged 18-70 years in good health.

The chain has TRBV6-5 and TRBJ2-1; D is uncertain. The CDR3 is 15 residues long. Germline V gene lookup returns CDR1 MNHEY and CDR2 SVGAGI. Trimming took 0 bases from V and 0 from J, leaving 6 bases between them. The CDR3 coding sequence is TGTGCCAGCAGTTACTCTCGGGTCTCCTACAATGAGCAGTTCTTC. Amino acid sequence: CASSYSRVSYNEQFF.

V usage is TRBV30 and J usage is TRBJ2-1; TRBD2 agrees at 8 bases. The CDR3 totals 14 residues. The germline V gene has CDR1 GTSNPN and CDR2 SVGIG (reference sequence). Trimming at V came to 1 base and at J to 2 bases, leaving 1 base not matched to a gene. The CDR3 bases are TGTGCCTGGAGTGGCGGGAGGACCTACAATGAGCAGTTCTTC. Protein product: CAWSGGRTYNEQFF. Together with reference TRBV30 and TRBJ2-1, the CDR3 gives the full variable domain: SQTIHQWPATLVQPVGSPLSLECTVEGTSNPNLYWYRQAAGRGLQLLFYSVGIGQISSEVPQNLSASRPQDRQFILSSKKLLLSDSGFYLCAWSGGRTYNEQFFGPGTRLTVL.

The genes are TRBV9 and TRBJ1-2; D gene ambiguous. The length of the CDR3 is 13 residues. Germline lookup yields CDR1 SGDLS and CDR2 YYNGEE. V lost 0 bases and J lost 8, with 11 bases in between. This CDR3 reads CASSVGGFMGYTF. In DNA, the CDR3 is TGTGCCAGCAGCGTAGGGGGTTTTATGGGCTACACCTTC. Looking up the rest from reference TRBV9 and TRBJ1-2 gives the full variable domain: DSGVTQTPKHLITATGQRVTLRCSPRSGDLSVYWYQQSLDQGLQFLIQYYNGEERAKGNILERFSAQQFPDLHSELNLSSLELGDSALYFCASSVGGFMGYTFGSGTRLTVV.

J is TRBJ2-1 and V is TRBV19; D possibly corresponds to TRBD2 (5 bases). CDR1 is LNHDA and CDR2 is SQIVND in the germline V gene (reference sequence). CDR3 length: 14 residues. Trimming cost V 5 bases and J 4 bases, with 12 bases left between them. CDR3 DNA: TGTGCCAGTAGTTCCGGGGTAGCTTACAATGAGCAGTTCTTC. It codes for CASSSGVAYNEQFF.

The rearrangement uses TRBV5-1 and TRBJ2-3; 12 bases align to TRBD2. CDR1 and CDR2 (germline): SGHRS, YFSETQ. V shed 4 bases, J shed 0 bases, and the junction held 12 bases outside the gene matches. The CDR3 spans 19 residues. CDR3 nucleotide sequence: TGCGCCAGCAGCCTCCTGGGGACTAGCGGGCCCCCTAGCACAGATACGCAGTATTTT. This sequence encodes CASSLLGTSGPPSTDTQYF.

In nucleotides, the CDR3 is TGTGCCAGCAGTGAACCAGCGGGGGTCACAGATACGCAGTATTTT. This encodes CASSEPAGVTDTQYF. This sequence joins TRBV2 and TRBJ2-3; the match to TRBD2 covers 8 bases. This CDR3 comprises 15 residues. The germline gives CDR1 SNHLY, CDR2 FYNNEI. The ends lost 2 bases at V and 2 bases at J; junction bases unmatched: 3.

The chain carries TRBV6-1 and TRBJ2-5, with 7 bases matching TRBD2. Germline CDR1 MNHNS, CDR2 SASEGT. The CDR3 sequence is 14 residues long. The V segment lost 4 bases and the J segment 5 bases; nucleotides outside the gene matches: 7. This CDR3 reads CASSATSIGETQYF. CDR3 in DNA: TGTGCCAGCAGTGCGACTAGCATAGGGGAGACCCAGTACTTC.

For this clone: Additional DNA sequences in this sample encode the identical CDR3. The rearrangement uses TRBV9 and TRBJ2-5; 9 nucleotides line up with TRBD1. Germline V CDR1 and CDR2: SGDLS, YYNGEE. The CDR3 covers 14 residues. The V and J ends lost 2 bases and 2 bases, in that order; junction bases with no gene match: 1. CDR3 nucleotide sequence: TGTGCCAGCAGCGTTGGACAGGGGCAAGAGACCCAGTACTTC. Its translation is CASSVGQGQETQYF.

The chain uses TRBV28 and TRBJ2-6; D is ambiguous. CDR1 and CDR2 from the germline V gene are MDHEN and SYDVKM. This CDR3 has 12 residues. Trimming pared 5 bases from V and 4 bases from J, leaving 3 bases between. Here the CDR3 DNA reads TGTGCCAGCAGTGCCGGGGCCAACGTCCTGACTTTC. Its protein product is CASSAGANVLTF.

The genes are TRBV6-1 and TRBJ2-1; D unresolved. Germline values: CDR1 MNHNS, CDR2 SASEGT. The CDR3 is 11 residues long. The V end lost 4 bases, the J end lost 10 bases, and 8 bases lay between the germline ends. CDR3 sequence (DNA): TGTGCCAGCAGTGCGGTAACAGAGCAGTTCTTC. This sequence encodes CASSAVTEQFF.

The chain joins TRBV9 to TRBJ1-5; D is ambiguous. CDR3 length: 13 residues. The germline V gene has CDR1 SGDLS and CDR2 YYNGEE. V was trimmed by 0 bases and J by 7 bases, leaving 8 bases between them. CDR3 residues: CASSVVMGQPQHF. CDR3 DNA sequence: TGTGCCAGCAGCGTAGTGATGGGCCAGCCCCAGCATTTT.

The J gene is TRBJ1-4, the V gene TRBV19, with D unresolved. V was cut by 8 bases and J by 8 bases, with 6 bases left in between. The CDR3 has 10 amino acids. Germline CDR1 and CDR2: LNHDA and SQIVND (reference sequence). As DNA, the CDR3 is TGTGCCAGTTTGGGGGAAAAACTGTTTTTT. It translates to CASLGEKLFF.

The CDR3 here is CASSTGLAGGFTRGGELFF. CDR3 nucleotides: TGTGCCAGTAGTACAGGACTAGCGGGAGGTTTTACGCGTGGCGGGGAGCTGTTTTTT. The rearrangement uses TRBV19 and TRBJ2-2; TRBD2 matches 14 bases. Germline V gene data show CDR1 as LNHDA and CDR2 as SQIVND (reference sequence). This CDR3 spans 19 amino acids. The V segment lost 4 bases and the J segment 7 bases; nucleotides outside the gene matches: 14. Full variable domain (remainder filled in from reference TRBV19 and TRBJ2-2): DGGITQSPKYLFRKEGQNVTLSCEQNLNHDAMYWYRQDPGQGLRLIYYSQIVNDFQKGDIAEGYSVSREKKESFPLTVTSAQKNPTAFYLCASSTGLAGGFTRGGELFFGEGSRLTVL.

A few counts support this clone. CDR3: CAWRQDHSYNEQFF. CDR3 DNA sequence: TGTGCCTGGAGACAGGACCACTCCTACAATGAGCAGTTCTTC. The chain carries TRBV30 and TRBJ2-1; a possible D gene is TRBD1 (5 bases). This CDR3 spans 14 amino acids. Trimming pared 3 bases from V and 0 bases from J, leaving 9 bases between. From germline, CDR1 is GTSNPN and CDR2 SVGIG (reference sequence).

As for this clone: Other DNA sequences in this specimen translate into the identical CDR3. The chain is built from TRBV6-1 and TRBJ2-7, with 13 bases identical to TRBD2. This CDR3 comprises 15 residues. The junction had 1 base not matched to a gene; V was cut back by 1 base and J by 4 bases. The germline V gene encodes CDR1 MNHNS and CDR2 SASEGT. Here the CDR3 reads CASSEGTSGSYEQYF. The CDR3 DNA follows: TGTGCCAGCAGTGAAGGGACTAGCGGGAGTTACGAGCAGTACTTC.

This clone was seen a single time. The chain carries TRBV10-3 and TRBJ1-2; the D is unclear. This CDR3 comprises 12 residues. Germline loops: CDR1 ENHRY, CDR2 SYGVKD. V lost 0 bases and J 5 bases, leaving 4 bases between the germline ends. CDR3 in amino acids: CAISESSYGYTF. The CDR3 nucleotides read TGTGCCATCAGTGAGTCGAGTTATGGCTACACCTTC.

The rearrangement joins TRBV28 to TRBJ1-6, with D perhaps matching TRBD1 (5 bases). Germline V gene data show CDR1 as MDHEN and CDR2 as SYDVKM. Deletions cut 6 bases from V and 7 bases from J, with 16 bases between. The CDR3 is 15 residues long. CDR3 nucleotides: TGTGCCAGCAGCGACACCACAGGAGAGAATTCACCCCTCCACTTT. Its protein product is CASSDTTGENSPLHF.

The rearrangement links TRBV9 to TRBJ2-3; D ambiguous. V shed 3 bases and J shed 5 bases, with 16 bases lying between them. CDR1 SGDLS and CDR2 YYNGEE come from the germline V gene. This CDR3 region has 15 residues. The DNA for the CDR3 is TGTGCCAGCAGCGGCTCGTGGCCCCTGGGAGATACGCAGTATTTT. Protein sequence: CASSGSWPLGDTQYF. The whole variable domain, filled in from reference TRBV9 and TRBJ2-3, reads DSGVTQTPKHLITATGQRVTLRCSPRSGDLSVYWYQQSLDQGLQFLIQYYNGEERAKGNILERFSAQQFPDLHSELNLSSLELGDSALYFCASSGSWPLGDTQYFGPGTRLTVL.